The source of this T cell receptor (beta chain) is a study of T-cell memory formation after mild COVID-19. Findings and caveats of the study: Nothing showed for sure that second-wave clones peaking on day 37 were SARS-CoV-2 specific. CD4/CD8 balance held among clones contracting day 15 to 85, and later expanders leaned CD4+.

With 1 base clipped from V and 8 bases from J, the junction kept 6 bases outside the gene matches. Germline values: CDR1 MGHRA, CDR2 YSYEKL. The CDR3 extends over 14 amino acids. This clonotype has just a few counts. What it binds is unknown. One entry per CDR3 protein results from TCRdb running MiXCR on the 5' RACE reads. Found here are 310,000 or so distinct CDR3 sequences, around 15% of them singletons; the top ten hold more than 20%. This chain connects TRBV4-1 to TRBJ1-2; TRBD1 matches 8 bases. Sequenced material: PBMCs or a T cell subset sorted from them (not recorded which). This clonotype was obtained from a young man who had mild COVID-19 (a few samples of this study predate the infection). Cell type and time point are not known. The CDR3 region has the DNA TGCGCCAGCAGCCAAGCGGACAGGGCCGACGGCTACACCTTC. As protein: CASSQADRADGYTF.